This TCR beta chain appears in the sequencing data of a study of long-term antiretroviral therapy in people with HIV. Version v3.0 of the immunoSEQ assay was performed at survey level. The protocol was immunoSEQ multiplex PCR, while the TCRdb copy is restricted to in-frame clones and leaves out a portion. The sample contains over 30,000 clones, 75% to 85% of which appear only once. For this clone: Antigen: not known.

General study results and limits: When set beside controls, HIV repertoires had CDR3 length ranges that were narrower.

Germline V gene sequence: CDR1 MNHNS, CDR2 SASEGT. Trimming removed 3 bases from V and 5 bases from J, with 8 bases in between. The length of the CDR3 is 13 residues. The sample here was unsorted PBMCs, taken 1.9 years after starting antiretroviral therapy. This TCR came from a man between 18 and 29 years old with HIV. This chain connects TRBV6-1 to TRBJ2-1; D is undetermined. The CDR3 sequence is CASSEGPDNEQFF. In DNA form, the CDR3 reads TGTGCCAGCAGTGAGGGCCCCGACAATGAGCAGTTCTTC.